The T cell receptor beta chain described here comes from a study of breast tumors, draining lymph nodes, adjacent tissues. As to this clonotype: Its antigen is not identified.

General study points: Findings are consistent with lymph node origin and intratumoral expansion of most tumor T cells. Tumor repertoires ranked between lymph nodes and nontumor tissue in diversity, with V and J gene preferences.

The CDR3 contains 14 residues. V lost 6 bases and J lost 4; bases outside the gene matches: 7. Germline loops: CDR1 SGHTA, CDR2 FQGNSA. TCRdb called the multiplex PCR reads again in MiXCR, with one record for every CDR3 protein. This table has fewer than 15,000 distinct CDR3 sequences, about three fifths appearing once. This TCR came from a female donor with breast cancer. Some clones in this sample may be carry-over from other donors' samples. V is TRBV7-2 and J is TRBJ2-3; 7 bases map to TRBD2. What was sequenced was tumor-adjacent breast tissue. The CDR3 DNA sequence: TGTGCCAGCAGTCGGAGGGGAGGGGCAGATACGCAGTATTTT. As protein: CASSRRGGADTQYF.